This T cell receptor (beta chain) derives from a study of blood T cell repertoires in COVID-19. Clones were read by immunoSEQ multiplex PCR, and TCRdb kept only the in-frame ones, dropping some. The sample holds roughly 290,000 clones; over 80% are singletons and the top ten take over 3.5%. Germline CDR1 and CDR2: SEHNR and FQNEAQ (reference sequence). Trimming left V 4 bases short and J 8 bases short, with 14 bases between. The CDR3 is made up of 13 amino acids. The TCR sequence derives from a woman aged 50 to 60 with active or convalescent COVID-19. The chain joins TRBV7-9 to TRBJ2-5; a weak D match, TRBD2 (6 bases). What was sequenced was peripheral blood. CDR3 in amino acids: CASSSVATSTQYF. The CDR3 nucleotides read TGTGCCAGCAGCTCTGTTGCGACTAGTACCCAGTACTTC.